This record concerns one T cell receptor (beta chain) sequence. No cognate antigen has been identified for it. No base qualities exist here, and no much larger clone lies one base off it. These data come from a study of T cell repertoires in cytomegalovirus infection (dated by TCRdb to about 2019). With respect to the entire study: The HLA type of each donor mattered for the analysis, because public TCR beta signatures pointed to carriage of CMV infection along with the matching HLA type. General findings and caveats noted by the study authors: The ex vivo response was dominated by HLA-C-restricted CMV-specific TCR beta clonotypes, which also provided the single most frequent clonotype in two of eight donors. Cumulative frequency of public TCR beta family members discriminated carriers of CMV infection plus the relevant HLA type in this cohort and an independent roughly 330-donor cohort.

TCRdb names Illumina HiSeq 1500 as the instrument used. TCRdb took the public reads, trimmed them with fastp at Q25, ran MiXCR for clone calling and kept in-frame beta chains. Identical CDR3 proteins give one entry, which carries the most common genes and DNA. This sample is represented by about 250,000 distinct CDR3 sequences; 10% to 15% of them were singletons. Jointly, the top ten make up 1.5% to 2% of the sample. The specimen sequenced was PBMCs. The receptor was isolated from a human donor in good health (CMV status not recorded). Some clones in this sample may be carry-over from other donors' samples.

This receptor carries the CDR3 CASTVNEKLFF. The base sequence is TGTGCCAGCACCGTTAATGAAAAACTGTTTTTT. The chain couples TRBV11-2 to TRBJ1-4, with no reliable assignment of the D segment. Taken from cysteine to phenylalanine, the CDR3 has 11 residues. The CDR3 DNA has 33 bases and is translated from base 1. CDR1 and CDR2 were assigned from the germline V gene as SGHAT and FQNNGV. Trimming at the junction amounts to 7 bases on V and 4 bases on J, and the germline ends lie 4 bases apart.